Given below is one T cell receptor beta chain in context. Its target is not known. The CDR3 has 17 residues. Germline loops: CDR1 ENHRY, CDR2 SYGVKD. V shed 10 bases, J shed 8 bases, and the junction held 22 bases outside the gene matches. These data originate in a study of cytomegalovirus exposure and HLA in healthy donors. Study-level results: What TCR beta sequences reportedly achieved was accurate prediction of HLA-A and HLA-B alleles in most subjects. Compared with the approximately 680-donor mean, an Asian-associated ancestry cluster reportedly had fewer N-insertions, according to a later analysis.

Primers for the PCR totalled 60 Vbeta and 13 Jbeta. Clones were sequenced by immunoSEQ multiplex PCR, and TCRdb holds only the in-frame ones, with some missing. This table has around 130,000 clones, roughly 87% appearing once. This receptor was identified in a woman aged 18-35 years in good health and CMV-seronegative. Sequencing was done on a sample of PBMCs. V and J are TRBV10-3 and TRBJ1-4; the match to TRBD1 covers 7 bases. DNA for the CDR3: TGTGCCACCGCGGGACAGAGCCACAGACAGAGTAAGGAAAAACTGTTTTTT. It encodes CATAGQSHRQSKEKLFF.